The TCR beta chain under discussion was sequenced for a study of cytomegalovirus exposure and HLA in healthy donors. Whole-study findings and limits: In an earlier analysis, productive rearrangement rates for most beta V segments clustered near 87% or 30%. Three CMV-associated chains were confirmed in vitro to be specific for CMV antigens. Rare sequences made up most TCRs, while some public TCRs were found in many donors.

The CDR3 spans 15 residues. Trimming shortened V by 1 base and J by 2 bases, and 12 bases separated the two germline ends. Germline V gene data show CDR1 as SEHNR and CDR2 as FQNEAQ (reference sequence). Researchers ran the PCR with 60 Vbeta and 13 Jbeta primers. Method: immunoSEQ multiplex PCR; TCRdb's copy keeps in-frame clones and lacks some. Seen here are about 92,000 clones, roughly 80% observed once, and the top ten hold approximately 1.3%. Details on this clone: Its antigen is not identified.

The source is a girl aged 2 to 10 in good health and CMV-seropositive. The chain couples TRBV7-9 to TRBJ2-7; D ambiguous. Material: PBMCs. The CDR3 nucleotides read TGTGCCAGCAGCTTAGGAGCGTACAATACCTACGAGCAGTACTTC. Translating it yields CASSLGAYNTYEQYF.